Below, 25 T cell receptor beta chains from the same sample are listed, as sequenced in a study of CD8 T cells in Susac syndrome. Random hexamers were used to reverse transcribe the RNA input (0.5 to 1 ug). TCRdb reprocessed the immunoSEQ multiplex PCR reads with MiXCR, giving one entry per CDR3 protein. The repertoire has about 300,000 distinct CDR3 sequences, 75% to 90% of them found once; the top ten carry approximately 0.18%. Sequencing used CD8+ T cells from PBMCs. The receptors stem from a human donor with multiple sclerosis.

V is TRBV13 and J is TRBJ2-5; D not resolved. V was cut by 3 bases and J by 5 bases, with 10 bases left in between. Germline CDR1 reads PRHDT; CDR2 reads FYEKMQ (reference sequence). The CDR3 covers 13 residues. CDR3 sequence: CASSFSSGETQYF. The CDR3, as DNA: TGTGCCAGCAGCTTTTCTTCCGGGGAGACCCAGTACTTC.

The CDR3: CASSDSGDLEQFF. Here the CDR3 DNA reads TGTGCCAGCAGCGATTCGGGGGATCTTGAGCAGTTCTTC. V gene TRBV11-2 combines with J gene TRBJ2-1; TRBD2 might be the D (6 bases). Germline values: CDR1 SGHAT, CDR2 FQNNGV. Deletions cut 5 bases from V and 9 bases from J, with 14 bases between. The CDR3 has 13 residues. The whole variable domain, filled in from reference TRBV11-2 and TRBJ2-1, reads EAGVAQSPRYKIIEKRQSVAFWCNPISGHATLYWYQQILGQGPKLLIQFQNNGVVDDSQLPKDRFSAERLKGVDSTLKIQPAKLEDSAVYLCASSDSGDLEQFFGPGTRLTVL.

The chain carries TRBV5-5 and TRBJ1-2; tentatively, D is TRBD1 (6 bases). CDR3 size: 15 residues. Germline V gives CDR1 SGHKS, CDR2 YYEKEE (reference sequence). The V gene lost 2 bases and the J gene lost 2 bases, with 13 bases spanning the gap. The CDR3 DNA sequence: TGTGCCAGCAGCTTCTACCTGGGGGGCAACTATGGCTACACCTTC. It translates to CASSFYLGGNYGYTF.

The chain has TRBV7-9 and TRBJ2-5, with a tentative D call TRBD2 (5 bases). Germline V gene sequence: CDR1 SEHNR, CDR2 FQNEAQ (reference sequence). Trimming took off 5 bases at V and 2 bases at J, with 12 bases between the two ends. This CDR3 is 14 amino acids long. DNA for the CDR3: TGTGCCAGCAGCCTACCGACGGGGCAAGAGACCCAGTACTTC. It codes for CASSLPTGQETQYF.

This sequence joins TRBV7-2 and TRBJ1-1; TRBD1 might be the D (6 bases). V was trimmed by 5 bases and J by 0 bases, leaving 25 bases between them. The CDR3 contains 19 residues. Germline-derived CDR1 and CDR2 are SGHTA and FQGNSA. CDR3 sequence: CASSLTRTASKGMNTEAFF. DNA for the CDR3: TGTGCCAGCAGCCTTACCCGGACAGCTTCAAAGGGGATGAACACTGAAGCTTTCTTT.

The rearrangement joins TRBV12-3 or TRBV12-4 to TRBJ2-1; a weak D match, TRBD2 (6 bases). V lost 7 bases and J 5 bases, leaving 18 bases between the germline ends. CDR3 length equals 15 residues. CDR3 nucleotides: TGTGCCAGCACCCAGATGGCTAGCGTTGACAATGAGCAGTTCTTC. Protein sequence: CASTQMASVDNEQFF.

V and J are TRBV6-4 and TRBJ2-3; 12 positions match TRBD2. There are 15 residues in the CDR3. Germline trimming cut 4 bases from V and 6 bases from J; bases unmatched to any gene: 5. Per the germline V gene, CDR1 is MRHNA and CDR2 is SNTAGT. This CDR3 is CASSALAGGHDTQYF. The CDR3 DNA follows: TGTGCCAGCAGTGCCCTAGCGGGGGGGCACGATACGCAGTATTTT.

The chain recombines TRBV4-3 with TRBJ2-7; the D gene is possibly TRBD2 (6 bases). The germline CDR1 and CDR2 sequences are LGHNA and YSLEER. This CDR3 is built from 15 residues. V was cut by 1 base and J by 3 bases, with 13 bases left in between. The CDR3 DNA follows: TGCGCCAGCAGCCAAGGGACTATTCCTGGCTACGAGCAGTACTTC. Translation gives CASSQGTIPGYEQYF.

This clonotype occurred once. The genes are TRBV5-1 and TRBJ1-5; 9 nucleotides match TRBD1. CDR1 and CDR2 (germline): SGHRS, YFSETQ. The CDR3 contains 14 residues. V shed 4 bases and J 5 bases; nucleotides not matched to a gene: 4. CDR3 DNA sequence: TGCGCCAGCAGCCAGACAGGGGGAGATCAGCCCCAGCATTTT. This gives the protein CASSQTGGDQPQHF. Variable domain in full (rest from reference TRBV5-1 and TRBJ1-5): KAGVTQTPRYLIKTRGQQVTLSCSPISGHRSVSWYQQTPGQGLQFLFEYFSETQRNKGNFPGRFSGRQFSNSRSEMNVSTLELGDSALYLCASSQTGGDQPQHFGDGTRLSIL.

This rearrangement joins TRBV29-1 to TRBJ2-2, with TRBD1 as a possible D gene (5 bases). The CDR3 sequence is 15 residues long. Per germline, CDR1 SQVTM and CDR2 ANQGSEA. V gave up 5 bases and J gave up 0 bases, with 13 bases separating them. CDR3 in DNA: TGCAGCGTTATCAGGGATAGGACGAACACCGGGGAGCTGTTTTTT. This sequence encodes CSVIRDRTNTGELFF.

The chain couples TRBV27 to TRBJ2-7, with a possible D match to TRBD2 (6 bases). Trimming shortened V by 6 bases and J by 12 bases, and 21 bases separated the two germline ends. Germline V gives CDR1 MNHEY, CDR2 SMNVEV (reference sequence). This CDR3 region has 13 residues. The CDR3 reads CASRPGLHSEGYF. In DNA, the CDR3 is TGTGCCAGCAGGCCGGGACTCCATTCGGAGGGGTACTTC.

The chain recombines TRBV20-1 with TRBJ2-5; TRBD1 or TRBD2 may be the D gene (5 bases each). CDR3 length equals 15 residues. Germline CDR1 reads DFQATT; CDR2 reads SNEGSKA (reference sequence). Trimming stripped 5 bases from V and 5 bases from J, with 21 bases between. CDR3 DNA: TGCAGTGCTCCAATGAGGGGAGAGGTGGAGGAGACCCAGTACTTC. The encoded protein is CSAPMRGEVEETQYF.

This sequence joins TRBV5-1 and TRBJ1-4, with unresolved D. This CDR3 has 14 amino acids. V lost 2 bases to trimming and J lost 6 bases, with 11 bases between them. Germline V CDR1 and CDR2: SGHRS, YFSETQ. CDR3 bases: TGCGCCAGCAGCTTCAGAATCTCCGATGAAAAACTGTTTTTT. Translating it yields CASSFRISDEKLFF.

The V and J genes are TRBV19 and TRBJ2-2; 7 nucleotides align to TRBD2. CDR1 and CDR2 (germline): LNHDA, SQIVND (reference sequence). Trimming took 6 bases from V and 4 from J; bases not matched to a gene: 8. There are 15 residues in the CDR3. The CDR3 spells CASSVGGRGTGELFF. CDR3 DNA sequence: TGTGCCAGTAGCGTTGGAGGGAGGGGCACCGGGGAGCTGTTTTTT.

The V and J genes are TRBV9 and TRBJ2-5; TRBD2 matches at 10 bases. This CDR3 spans 17 amino acids. Trimming cost V 3 bases and J 2 bases; bases outside gene matches: 10. The V gene's germline CDR1 is SGDLS and CDR2 YYNGEE. The DNA of the CDR3 is TGTGCCAGCAGCGCTAGCGGGAGCCCGTCGGTACAAGAGACCCAGTACTTC. Its protein product is CASSASGSPSVQETQYF. Combining the CDR3 with reference TRBV9 and TRBJ2-5 gives the whole variable domain DSGVTQTPKHLITATGQRVTLRCSPRSGDLSVYWYQQSLDQGLQFLIQYYNGEERAKGNILERFSAQQFPDLHSELNLSSLELGDSALYFCASSASGSPSVQETQYFGPGTRLLVL.

Only one count was recorded for this clonotype. This sequence joins TRBV30 and TRBJ1-5, with D unresolved. Per the germline V gene, CDR1 is GTSNPN and CDR2 is SVGIG (reference sequence). V was clipped by 3 bases and J by 3 bases, with 12 bases between them. This CDR3 contains 14 residues. The CDR3 protein is CAWSRVKINQPQHF. The CDR3 nucleotides read TGTGCCTGGAGCCGGGTCAAAATCAATCAGCCCCAGCATTTT.

The rearrangement links TRBV29-1 to TRBJ2-2; 10 nucleotides align to TRBD1. The germline CDR1 and CDR2 sequences are SQVTM and ANQGSEA. This CDR3 is 15 amino acids long. Germline trimming cut 6 bases from V and 5 bases from J; bases unmatched to any gene: 9. CDR3 loop: CSVAVGQGRTGELFF. In nucleotides, the CDR3 is TGCAGCGTCGCCGTGGGACAGGGGAGGACCGGGGAGCTGTTTTTT.

The chain combines TRBV4-3 with TRBJ2-3; D is unclear. Trimming stripped 3 bases from V and 2 bases from J, with 6 bases between. The CDR3 length is 13 residues. Germline V CDR1 and CDR2: LGHNA, YSLEER. The CDR3 DNA follows: TGCGCCAGCAGCCAGGGGATCACAGATACGCAGTATTTT. Translated: CASSQGITDTQYF.

The genes are TRBV30 and TRBJ2-5; D not certain. Trimming took off 5 bases at V and 4 bases at J, with 11 bases between the two ends. This CDR3 has 12 residues. CDR1 and CDR2 (germline): GTSNPN, SVGIG (reference sequence). The CDR3 nucleotides read TGTGCCTGGGACCTAATGGGAGAGACCCAGTACTTC. Its protein product is CAWDLMGETQYF.

This clonotype occurred once. The chain combines TRBV20-1 with TRBJ2-2; D not resolved. Germline CDR1 reads DFQATT; CDR2 reads SNEGSKA (reference sequence). This CDR3 contains 13 residues. V lost 2 bases, J lost 0 bases, and 4 bases lay in between. In nucleotides, the CDR3 is TGCAGTGCTAGAAACCCGAACACCGGGGAGCTGTTTTTT. This encodes CSARNPNTGELFF.

The V and J genes are TRBV30 and TRBJ2-1, with TRBD2 as a possible D gene (5 bases). The CDR3 contains 11 residues. Germline values: CDR1 GTSNPN, CDR2 SVGIG (reference sequence). The V and J ends lost 2 bases and 8 bases respectively, with 7 bases between them. CDR3 residues: CAWSPGDEQFF. CDR3 DNA sequence: TGTGCCTGGAGTCCCGGGGATGAGCAGTTCTTC. Complete variable domain (other parts from reference TRBV30 and TRBJ2-1): SQTIHQWPATLVQPVGSPLSLECTVEGTSNPNLYWYRQAAGRGLQLLFYSVGIGQISSEVPQNLSASRPQDRQFILSSKKLLLSDSGFYLCAWSPGDEQFFGPGTRLTVL.

The chain joins TRBV5-6 to TRBJ2-1, with TRBD2 matching over 12 bases. The V segment lost 3 bases and the J segment 2 bases; nucleotides outside the gene matches: 3. The V gene's germline CDR1 is SGHDT and CDR2 YYEEEE. This CDR3 spans 16 amino acids. The CDR3 loop is CASSYTSGRTYNEQFF. The CDR3 region has the DNA TGTGCCAGCAGCTATACTAGCGGGAGGACCTACAATGAGCAGTTCTTC.

The V and J genes are TRBV15 and TRBJ1-5; 8 bases agree with TRBD1. The CDR3 contains 13 residues. Germline V gene data show CDR1 as LNHNV and CDR2 as YYDKDF (reference sequence). V shed 7 bases and J 3 bases; nucleotides not matched to a gene: 2. CDR3 in amino acids: CATNQGANQPQHF. CDR3 nucleotide sequence: TGTGCCACCAACCAGGGGGCCAATCAGCCCCAGCATTTT.

The rearrangement joins TRBV27 to TRBJ1-2; TRBD1 aligns across 8 bases. V lost 4 bases, J lost 5 bases, and 6 bases stayed unmatched. The CDR3 contains 14 residues. Looked up from germline, CDR1 is MNHEY and CDR2 is SMNVEV (reference sequence). As DNA, the CDR3 is TGTGCCAGCAGTTCGACAGGGGTAGGGTATGGCTACACCTTC. Translating it yields CASSSTGVGYGYTF.

The CDR3 here is CSARIVYQETQYF. The CDR3 DNA follows: TGCAGTGCTAGAATTGTGTACCAAGAGACCCAGTACTTC. The chain has TRBV20-1 and TRBJ2-5; D is undetermined. The V end was cut by 2 bases, the J end by 0 bases, with 7 bases between. Germline assignment: CDR1 DFQATT and CDR2 SNEGSKA (reference sequence). CDR3 length: 13 residues.